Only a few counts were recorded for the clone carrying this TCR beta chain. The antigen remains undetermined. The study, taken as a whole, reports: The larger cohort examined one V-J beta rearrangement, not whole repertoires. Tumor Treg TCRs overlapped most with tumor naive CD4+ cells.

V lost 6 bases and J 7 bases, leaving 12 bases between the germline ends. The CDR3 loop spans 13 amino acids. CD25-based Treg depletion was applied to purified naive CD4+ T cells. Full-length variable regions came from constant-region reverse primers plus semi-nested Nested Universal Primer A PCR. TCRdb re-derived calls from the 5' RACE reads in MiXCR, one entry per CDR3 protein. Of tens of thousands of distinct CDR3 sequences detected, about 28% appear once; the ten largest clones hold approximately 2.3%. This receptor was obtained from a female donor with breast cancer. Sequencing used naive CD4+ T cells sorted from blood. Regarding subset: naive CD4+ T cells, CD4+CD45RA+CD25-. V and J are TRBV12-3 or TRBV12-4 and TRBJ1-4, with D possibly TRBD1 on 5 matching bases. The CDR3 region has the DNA TGTGCCAGCAGCTACCGGGACCCTGAAAAACTGTTTTTT. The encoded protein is CASSYRDPEKLFF.